This entry is about one TCR beta chain. This clonotype has ten or more counts. Its antigen is currently not known. No much larger clone exists at a distance of one base, and base qualities are not known. V is cut back by 4 bases and J by 5 bases, with 4 bases in the junction unmatched. CDR1 and CDR2, per the germline V gene (reference sequence), are SGHKS and YYEKEE. The CDR3, from cysteine to phenylalanine, totals 15 residues. The retained sequence is limited to the CDR3, 45 bases, with the frame set at the first base. The time point label here, explained by the study, means: patch test 3, about 24 weeks after DPC sensitization. The label giving this sample's treatment or condition can be read as: therapeutic diphenylcyclopropenone sensitization with weekly scalp DPC. At every patch-test visit, the blood draw took place before the patch test was put on. Patients were eligible if aged 18 to 70, diagnosed with alopecia and judged suitable for DPC therapy, and pregnant patients were excluded. Total RNA was extracted from unfractionated whole blood collected in Tempus Blood RNA tubes.

This sample is drawn from a study of human T cells and chemical hapten exposure (dated by TCRdb to the early 2020s). General notes on the study: For sensitization, 2% DPC in acetone was applied to a roughly 2 cm by roughly 2 cm area of upper inner arm skin. Throughout the roughly 25-week study period, patients were also given weekly therapeutic DPC doses on the scalp. Patch tests used Finn chambers with 0.01% DPC on the upper back, scored after 6 days by International Contact Dermatitis Research Group standards. Alopecia areata with under or over 50% scalp involvement, alopecia totalis and alopecia universalis were represented in the patient cohort, which was mostly female. The libraries were sequenced as a pool, and the TCR yield per sample differed mostly because of small variations in library volumes within the pool. This study followed changes in the peripheral blood TCR repertoire in vivo during primary and secondary sensitization of alopecia patients to the hapten diphenylcyclopropenone (DPC). Blood was sampled from patients pre-sensitization (week 0) and at 2, 6 and about 24 weeks after DPC sensitization. For TCR sequencing, blood came from approximately 29 alopecia patients at anywhere from one to four time points (pre-sensitization, 2, 6 and 24 weeks). Findings and caveats that apply to the study as a whole: The number of TCRs above 1 in 1000 frequency did not change with DPC sensitization; there was no evidence of global repertoire structure alterations. Expanded TCRs formed significantly more large CDR3 similarity clusters than pre-sensitization or healthy control sets, consistent with antigen-driven responses. Repeated subsampling changed both the strength of the expansion versus patch-test correlation and the threshold at which that correlation became significant. Patch test score correlated positively with the number of PT1 expanded TCRs, reaching significance at thresholds 8, 16 and 32 but not at 4. Alopecia, a presumed autoimmune disease, was present in all patients, so the immune response of the patients might differ from that of healthy individuals.

Libraries were built with RACE. Reads for this sample came from a NextSeq 500. During library preparation, unique molecular identifiers were attached to individual cDNA molecules so that TCRs could be counted in a quantitative, reproducible way. Both TCR alpha and TCR beta chains were sequenced from each blood RNA sample. The original pipeline was this. The median number of TCRs per sample was 90,000 to 100,000, ranging from about 20,000 to 750,000. The Decombinator software suite was used to annotate V, J and CDR3 in the TCR reads. Every sample was subsampled to the same number of TCRs (28,000) for the PS versus PT1 abundance plots. TCRs were defined as expanded if absent before sensitization and observed at least eight times at the 2-week time point. TCRdb redid the processing of the public reads, applying fastp at Q25 and MiXCR, and retained in-frame beta chains. Rows with one shared CDR3 protein collapse into an entry with the most common genes and DNA. The V and J calls and clone size come from TCRdb's table, not from the authors' own analysis. The sample includes 70,000 or so distinct CDR3 sequences, with 11% observed a single time. The leading ten clones occupy roughly 1.4% of the sample.

The sequence links TRBV5-5 to TRBJ2-2, with 11 middle bases fitting TRBD1. This specimen was whole blood, taken in connection with sensitization to the hapten diphenylcyclopropenone (DPC). The TCR sequence derives from a woman aged 45-65 years with alopecia areata. Some clones in this sample may be carry-over from other donors' samples. CDR3 reads: CASSGGTGGTGELFF. The DNA is TGTGCCAGCAGCGGCGGGACAGGGGGGACCGGGGAGCTGTTTTTT. Extended through the reference TRBV5-5 and TRBJ2-2 proteins, this CDR3 yields the full variable domain: DAGVTQSPTHLIKTRGQQVTLRCSPISGHKSVSWYQQVLGQGPQFIFQYYEKEERGRGNFPDRFSARQFPNYSSELNVNALLLGDSALYLCASSGGTGGTGELFFGEGSRLTVL.